This is a list of T cell receptor beta chains from one sample in a study of T cells in localized non-small cell lung cancer. Generated by immunoSEQ multiplex PCR, the TCRdb table keeps only in-frame clones and is missing some. This table holds more than 20,000 clones, 70% to 90% found once. The sample was peripheral blood, taken before any cancer treatment. These receptors were collected from a male donor aged 60 or older with stage I squamous cell lung carcinoma. The CDR3 runs from the conserved cysteine through the conserved F or W. The order of the fields is J gene, V gene, clone size, D gene, CDR3 DNA, CDR3 protein. D genes are given only for firm matches. Rows may omit the clone size; those that give it use once, few, many or a size class.

J: TRBJ1-3
V: TRBV4-2
size: -
D: TRBD1
DNA: TGTGCCAGCAGCCAAGAATGGACAGGGTCTGGAAACACCATATATTTT
CDR3: CASSQEWTGSGNTIYF

J: TRBJ1-1
V: TRBV5-4
size: -
D: TRBD1
DNA: TGTGCCAGCAGCTTGGAAGGGACAGTAAACACTGAAGCTTTCTTT
CDR3: CASSLEGTVNTEAFF

J: TRBJ1-2
V: TRBV6-6
size: -
D: TRBD1
DNA: TGTGCCAGCAGCCAGACAGGGGGCCTCTATGGCTACACCTTC
CDR3: CASSQTGGLYGYTF

J: TRBJ1-6
V: TRBV19
size: -
D: TRBD1
DNA: TGTGCCAGTAGTCCTGACAGGGGAGGTTCACCCCTCCACTTT
CDR3: CASSPDRGGSPLHF

J: TRBJ2-6
V: TRBV4-3
size: -
D: -
DNA: TGCGCCAGCAGCCGACCTTCAGGACGTCAAAGTCGGGCCAACGTCCTGACTTTC
CDR3: CASSRPSGRQSRANVLTF

J: TRBJ1-1
V: TRBV28
size: -
D: -
DNA: TGTGCCAGCAGTTTACCCGGAGGGGTAGGCACTGAAGCTTTCTTT
CDR3: CASSLPGGVGTEAFF

J: TRBJ2-1
V: TRBV4-3
size: -
D: -
DNA: TGCGCCAGCAGCCAAGAATACAGGGCATGGAATGAGCAGTTCTTC
CDR3: CASSQEYRAWNEQFF

J: TRBJ2-7
V: TRBV7-8
size: -
D: -
DNA: TGTGCCAGCAGCTTAGGGTGGGCCCCCCAATACGAGCAGTACTTC
CDR3: CASSLGWAPQYEQYF

J: TRBJ2-7
V: TRBV20-1
size: -
D: -
DNA: TGCAGTGCTAGGGCAGCCTACGAGCAGTACTTC
CDR3: CSARAAYEQYF

J: TRBJ2-1
V: TRBV27
size: -
D: TRBD2
DNA: TGTGCCAGCAGACTTAGCGGGGGGAATCTCAATGAGCAGTTCTTC
CDR3: CASRLSGGNLNEQFF

J: TRBJ1-4
V: TRBV9
size: -
D: -
DNA: TGTGCCAGCAGCGTAGCTCTGGACGGGATACTGTTTTTT
CDR3: CASSVALDGILFF

J: TRBJ2-1
V: TRBV10-2
size: -
D: TRBD1
DNA: TGCGCCAGCAGTAACGGACAGGGGCTTTACAATGAGCAGTTCTTC
CDR3: CASSNGQGLYNEQFF

J: TRBJ1-2
V: TRBV6-1
size: -
D: TRBD1
DNA: TGTGCCAGCAGTGAAGCTTTGCGGGACAGGTCAACCGGCTACACCTTC
CDR3: CASSEALRDRSTGYTF

J: TRBJ1-1
V: TRBV30
size: -
D: -
DNA: TGTGCCTGGAGTGTACTCGGGGGTGACACTGAAGCTTTCTTT
CDR3: CAWSVLGGDTEAFF

J: TRBJ2-6
V: TRBV5-4
size: -
D: TRBD2
DNA: TGTGCCAGCAGTTCCGGACTAGCGGGGGGCCCTGGGGCCAACGTCCTGACTTTC
CDR3: CASSSGLAGGPGANVLTF

J: TRBJ2-5
V: TRBV27
size: once
D: -
DNA: TGTGCCAGCAGAGCTCGAGGAGGGGGCTTTGGAGAGACCCAGTACTTC
CDR3: CASRARGGGFGETQYF

J: TRBJ2-2
V: TRBV29-1
size: few
D: TRBD1
DNA: TGCAGCGCCGGGACAGGGAATGGGGAGCTGTTTTTT
CDR3: CSAGTGNGELFF

J: TRBJ2-1
V: TRBV29-1
size: -
D: -
DNA: TGCAGCGTTGAAATTTTACGGCCAAGGGATGAGCAGTTCTTC
CDR3: CSVEILRPRDEQFF

J: TRBJ1-2
V: TRBV19
size: once
D: TRBD1
DNA: TGTGCCAGTAGTATTCGTGGGGACAGGGGGGACTATGGCTACACCTTC
CDR3: CASSIRGDRGDYGYTF

J: TRBJ1-2
V: TRBV29-1
size: -
D: -
DNA: TGCAGCGTTGAAGATCCGGGGGGAGATGGCTACACCTTC
CDR3: CSVEDPGGDGYTF

J: TRBJ2-4
V: TRBV19
size: -
D: -
DNA: TGTGCCAGTAATAGAGGGGATCTCTTCGAAAACATTCAGTACTTC
CDR3: CASNRGDLFENIQYF

J: TRBJ2-4
V: TRBV7-4
size: -
D: -
DNA: TGTGCCAGCAGCGTAGTGGGCCGTGGGGATCTAGCCAAAAACATTCAGTACTTC
CDR3: CASSVVGRGDLAKNIQYF

J: TRBJ1-2
V: TRBV30
size: -
D: TRBD1
DNA: TGTGCCTGGAGTGCGGGACAGGGGGGAGGCTACACCTTC
CDR3: CAWSAGQGGGYTF

J: TRBJ2-3
V: TRBV18
size: -
D: -
DNA: TGTGCCAGCGGAAGTCTTTACCGGGGAGATACGCAGTATTTT
CDR3: CASGSLYRGDTQYF

J: TRBJ1-3
V: TRBV6-5
size: -
D: TRBD1
DNA: TGTGCCAGCAGTTCCGACAGGGCTGGAAACACCATATATTTT
CDR3: CASSSDRAGNTIYF

J: TRBJ2-5
V: TRBV11-2
size: -
D: TRBD1
DNA: TGTGCCAGCAGTTCCACAGGGGGCGTTGGGTTAGAGACCCAGTACTTC
CDR3: CASSSTGGVGLETQYF

J: TRBJ1-2
V: TRBV5-1
size: -
D: -
DNA: TGCGCCAGCAGCTTGGAAGCTTCCGCTCATGGCTACACCTTC
CDR3: CASSLEASAHGYTF

J: TRBJ1-4
V: TRBV9
size: -
D: -
DNA: TGTGCCAGCAGCGTAGCGGGGACAACTAATGAAAAACTGTTTTTT
CDR3: CASSVAGTTNEKLFF

J: TRBJ2-7
V: TRBV30
size: -
D: TRBD2
DNA: TGTGCCTGGAGGCGCAGCGGGGGGGGCAGCTCCTACGAGCAGTACTTC
CDR3: CAWRRSGGGSSYEQYF

J: TRBJ2-3
V: TRBV6-4
size: -
D: -
DNA: TGTGCCAGCAGCCCCGGCGCGGGGTTAGGCACAGATACGCAGTATTTT
CDR3: CASSPGAGLGTDTQYF

J: TRBJ1-5
V: TRBV29-1
size: -
D: -
DNA: TGCAGCGTTGAAGAGGGCAGCAATCAGCCCCAGCATTTT
CDR3: CSVEEGSNQPQHF

J: TRBJ1-4
V: TRBV28
size: -
D: -
DNA: TGTGCCAGCAGTTTACTAGGCCTCCCCCCCCTGAATGAAAAACTGTTTTTT
CDR3: CASSLLGLPPLNEKLFF

J: TRBJ2-2
V: TRBV19
size: -
D: -
DNA: TGTGCCAGTAGTAAGGCAGGGGGGTACACCGGGGAGCTGTTTTTT
CDR3: CASSKAGGYTGELFF

J: TRBJ1-1
V: TRBV29-1
size: few
D: -
DNA: TGCAGCGGTCGGAGGGGGGGAACTGAAGCTTTCTTT
CDR3: CSGRRGGTEAFF

J: TRBJ1-1
V: TRBV5-1
size: -
D: -
DNA: TGCGCCAGCAGCTTGGATATTTCGGGCTCGAACACTGAAGCTTTCTTT
CDR3: CASSLDISGSNTEAFF

J: TRBJ1-3
V: TRBV7-8
size: -
D: -
DNA: TGTGCCAGCAGCGTGGGCCGGCTCTCTGGAAACACCATATATTTT
CDR3: CASSVGRLSGNTIYF

J: TRBJ1-1
V: TRBV13
size: -
D: TRBD1
DNA: TGTGCCAGCAGCCCCCCTCCCCGTCAACAGGGGGATGACACTGAAGCTTTCTTT
CDR3: CASSPPPRQQGDDTEAFF

J: TRBJ1-2
V: TRBV27
size: -
D: TRBD1
DNA: TGTGCCAGCAGTGGGACAGGGGCCGGCTCGGTCTATGGCTACACCTTC
CDR3: CASSGTGAGSVYGYTF

J: TRBJ1-1
V: TRBV7-3
size: -
D: -
DNA: TGTGCCAGTCTGTGGGGAGAGAACACTGAAGCTTTCTTT
CDR3: CASLWGENTEAFF

J: TRBJ2-3
V: TRBV25-1
size: -
D: TRBD1
DNA: TGTGCCAGCAGTGGACGAGACAGGGGGCCGCAGTATTTT
CDR3: CASSGRDRGPQYF

J: TRBJ1-5
V: TRBV4-1
size: -
D: TRBD1
DNA: TGCGCCAGCAGCCAAACGACAGGGCTTCAGCCCCAGCATTTT
CDR3: CASSQTTGLQPQHF

J: TRBJ2-1
V: TRBV27
size: -
D: TRBD2
DNA: TGTGCCAGCAGTTTATTGAGGACTAGCGGGGGCCTCAATGAGCAGTTCTTC
CDR3: CASSLLRTSGGLNEQFF

J: TRBJ2-1
V: TRBV9
size: -
D: -
DNA: TGTGCCAGCAGCGTAGCTACTCATCTCGTGGGGGGGCCCTACAATGAGCAGTTCTTC
CDR3: CASSVATHLVGGPYNEQFF

J: TRBJ2-1
V: TRBV7-3
size: -
D: TRBD2
DNA: TGTGCCAGCAGCTCATTGACTAGCGGGGTTCCTAGCTCCTACAATGAGCAGTTCTTC
CDR3: CASSSLTSGVPSSYNEQFF

J: TRBJ1-2
V: TRBV9
size: -
D: -
DNA: TGTGCCAGCAGCGTAGCGGACAGTATCTATGGCTACACCTTC
CDR3: CASSVADSIYGYTF

J: TRBJ1-5
V: TRBV9
size: once
D: -
DNA: TGTGCCAGCAGCGTAGAACTCGACCAGCCCCAGCATTTT
CDR3: CASSVELDQPQHF

J: TRBJ2-7
V: TRBV5-5
size: -
D: TRBD1
DNA: TGTGCCAGCGGGAGTTCCGGGACAGGGATGGGGGAGCAGTACTTC
CDR3: CASGSSGTGMGEQYF

J: TRBJ2-7
V: TRBV11-3
size: -
D: TRBD2
DNA: TGTGCCAGCGCAGTGGGCGGGGGGGCTATCGACGAGCAGTACTTC
CDR3: CASAVGGGAIDEQYF

J: TRBJ1-1
V: TRBV11-3
size: -
D: -
DNA: TGTGCCAGCAGCCGGGGGCGATCTGAAGCTTTCTTT
CDR3: CASSRGRSEAFF

J: TRBJ2-3
V: TRBV5-5
size: -
D: -
DNA: TGTGCCAGCAGCTTCCCGGGGAACACAGATACGCAGTATTTT
CDR3: CASSFPGNTDTQYF

J: TRBJ2-1
V: TRBV20-1
size: few
D: -
DNA: TGCAGTGCTGGTGAAGCTGAGCAGTTCTTC
CDR3: CSAGEAEQFF

J: TRBJ2-1
V: TRBV5-1
size: -
D: -
DNA: TGCGCCAGCAGCCGTGGAGGGACCGATTCCTACAATGAGCAGTTCTTC
CDR3: CASSRGGTDSYNEQFF

J: TRBJ1-3
V: TRBV18
size: -
D: -
DNA: TGTGCCAGCTCGCCTGAGGGAAACACCATATATTTT
CDR3: CASSPEGNTIYF

J: TRBJ1-5
V: TRBV18
size: -
D: -
DNA: TGTGCCAGCTCACCAATAAACGGGCTCAATCAGCCCCAGCATTTT
CDR3: CASSPINGLNQPQHF

J: TRBJ2-6
V: TRBV9
size: -
D: -
DNA: TGTGCCAGCAGCGTGGCCCTCTCTGGGGCCAACGTCCTGACTTTC
CDR3: CASSVALSGANVLTF

J: TRBJ1-1
V: TRBV29-1
size: -
D: TRBD1
DNA: TGCAGCGTTGTGCCGACAGGGCGAAGGAACACTGAAGCTTTCTTT
CDR3: CSVVPTGRRNTEAFF

J: TRBJ2-3
V: TRBV4-1
size: once
D: -
DNA: TGCGCCAGCAGCCAGGAAACATGGGATACGCAGTATTTT
CDR3: CASSQETWDTQYF

J: TRBJ1-2
V: TRBV28
size: -
D: TRBD1
DNA: TGTGCCAGCAGTTTCACAGGGGCCGGGGGCGGCTATGGCTACACCTTC
CDR3: CASSFTGAGGGYGYTF